This TCR beta chain emerged from a study of identical twins. Study-wide results and limits: Within twin pairs, the out-of-frame alpha sequences they shared showed excess low generation probability. Carriage of fewer insertions was seen in abundant cord blood beta clonotypes, whereas memory repertoires showed none.

Trimming cost V 4 bases and J 5 bases, with 15 bases left between them. Germline CDR1 reads SQVTM; CDR2 reads ANQGSEA. The CDR3 runs 13 residues. Healthy Caucasians supplied all donations. TCRdb re-called the 5' RACE reads through MiXCR, storing one row per CDR3 protein. Of approximately 620,000 distinct CDR3 sequences listed, 8.6% were seen once; the top ten hold 0.98%. This clonotype was picked up a small number of times. Its antigen is unknown. This sample was shared with a second study, whose subject was yellow fever vaccine responses in identical twins. Per that paper: Twins' vaccine T cell responses reportedly seemed partly convergent and partly personalized.

The V and J genes are TRBV29-1 and TRBJ2-7, with D uncertain. This clonotype originated in a woman younger than 35 in good health. Sequencing used PBMCs. CDR3 in amino acids: CSVVISQTDEQYF. Written as DNA, the CDR3 is TGCAGCGTTGTAATCAGTCAGACGGACGAGCAGTACTTC.